The T cell receptor (beta chain) described here comes from a study of identical twins. In germline, CDR1 is MGHDK, CDR2 SYGVNS. The V end lost 4 bases, the J end lost 1 base, and 11 bases lay between the germline ends. There are 14 residues in the CDR3. In TCRdb, the 5' RACE reads were re-called with MiXCR into one record per CDR3 protein. This sample has around 510,000 distinct CDR3 sequences; over 11% occur once, and the top ten carry around 0.98%. This sample also belongs to another study, concerning yellow fever vaccine responses in identical twins.

The gene calls are TRBV25-1 and TRBJ2-7; D call uncertain. The sequenced sample consisted of CD4+ T cells sorted from blood. The receptor comes from a woman in her late teens or twenties in good health. CDR3 region: CASSGRLLSYEQYF. CDR3 DNA sequence: TGTGCCAGCAGTGGCCGACTGCTTTCCTACGAGCAGTACTTC.